This entry is about one T cell receptor beta chain. The target antigen is unknown. Germline V lookup: CDR1 SNHLY, CDR2 FYNNEI. J gave up 3 bases and V 4 bases, and 3 bases lay outside the gene matches. This CDR3 contains 15 residues. Profiled with immunoSEQ multiplex PCR; TCRdb holds only in-frame clones, not every one. The sample includes fewer than 70,000 clones, more than 70% seen only once; the top ten take about two fifths. This sample is drawn from a study of cytotoxic CD8 clonotypes in ibrutinib-treated CLL. Points from the study as a whole: Baseline clonality exceeded age-matched healthy donors and tracked circulating CD8+ T-cell counts. Once treatment began, public clonotypes, which were uncommon, contracted or stayed stable.

Source: PBMCs, taken after 12 months of ibrutinib treatment. This receptor was obtained from a human donor with chronic lymphocytic leukemia. J is TRBJ2-1 and V is TRBV2; 10 bases agree with TRBD1. The CDR3 protein is CASSGDRGDYNEQFF. In nucleotides, the CDR3 is TGTGCCAGCAGTGGGGACAGGGGAGACTACAATGAGCAGTTCTTC.